What follows are 18 T cell receptor beta chains derived from one specimen sequenced in a study of early T cells in non-severe SARS-CoV-2 infection. TCRdb ran MiXCR on the 5' RACE reads and lists one entry per CDR3 protein. The sample has some 88,000 distinct CDR3 sequences, 16% seen once; the top ten hold around 4.9%. The specimen comprised whole blood, sampled at baseline. The source of these receptors is an adult who was a healthcare worker with PCR-confirmed SARS-CoV-2 infection or an uninfected control (not recorded which).

There are a few counts of this clonotype. CDR3 in amino acids: CSAAGTYSNQPQHF. CDR3 coding DNA: TGCAGTGCGGCAGGGACATATAGCAATCAGCCCCAGCATTTT. The chain employs TRBV20-1 and TRBJ1-5, with D possibly TRBD1 on 6 matching bases. Per the germline V gene, CDR1 is DFQATT and CDR2 is SNEGSKA (reference sequence). Trimming removed 6 bases at V and 0 bases at J, with 12 bases between. This CDR3 has 14 residues.

This chain links TRBV27 with TRBJ1-1, with a weak D call TRBD1 (5 bases). V gave up 7 bases and J gave up 3 bases, with 9 bases separating them. Germline values: CDR1 MNHEY, CDR2 SMNVEV (reference sequence). The CDR3 sequence is 12 residues long. DNA of the CDR3: TGTGCCAGCAAAGACAGTTACACTGAAGCTTTCTTT. This encodes CASKDSYTEAFF.

This clonotype has a handful of counts. This sequence joins TRBV5-4 and TRBJ2-7; weak D call: TRBD2 (6 bases). The CDR3 covers 13 residues. V lost 0 bases to trimming and J lost 3 bases, with 7 bases between them. Germline V gene lookup returns CDR1 SGHNT and CDR2 YYREEE (reference sequence). DNA of the CDR3: TGTGCCAGCAGCTTGGTCGGGAGCTACGAGCAGTACTTC. This sequence encodes CASSLVGSYEQYF.

This clonotype has just a few counts. The V and J genes are TRBV5-1 and TRBJ1-1; unclear D gene. The CDR3 has 13 residues. The germline CDR1 and CDR2 sequences are SGHRS and YFSETQ. The ends were cut back, 1 base at V and 3 bases at J, with 7 bases in the middle. CDR3 nucleotides: TGCGCCAGCAGCTTGCGGGTGGACACTGAAGCTTTCTTT. This codes for CASSLRVDTEAFF.

This clonotype has just a few counts. The chain combines TRBV28 with TRBJ2-4; either TRBD1 or TRBD2 may supply D (5 bases each). The CDR3 is 12 residues long. The V and J ends lost 5 bases and 7 bases respectively, with 9 bases between them. From germline, CDR1 is MDHEN and CDR2 SYDVKM. Here the CDR3 DNA reads TGTGCCAGCAGTGGCCGGGACAACATTCAGTACTTC. It codes for CASSGRDNIQYF.

This clonotype was found many times. V usage is TRBV14 and J usage is TRBJ2-7; TRBD1 matches 10 bases. This CDR3 is built from 13 residues. In germline, CDR1 is SGHDN, CDR2 FVKESK. Losses at the gene ends were 4 bases for V and 8 bases for J; bases not matched to a gene: 5. CDR3 sequence (DNA): TGTGCCAGCAGCCGCCGGGACAGGGGTCAGCAGTACTTC. Residues: CASSRRDRGQQYF.

This chain links TRBV20-1 with TRBJ2-1; tentatively, D is TRBD2 (6 bases). The CDR3 extends over 16 amino acids. CDR1 and CDR2 from the germline V gene are DFQATT and SNEGSKA (reference sequence). The V end was cut by 2 bases, the J end by 4 bases, with 18 bases between. CDR3 coding DNA: TGCAGTGCTAGACAACCACTAGCCCAGCTATACAATGAGCAGTTCTTC. This translates into CSARQPLAQLYNEQFF.

This chain connects TRBV28 to TRBJ2-7; a weak D match, TRBD1 (5 bases). The CDR3 contains 13 residues. The V gene lost 10 bases and the J gene lost 3 bases, with 16 bases spanning the gap. Germline V gene lookup returns CDR1 MDHEN and CDR2 SYDVKM. CDR3 sequence reads: CATTGRMFYEQYF. CDR3 nucleotide sequence: TGTGCCACCACAGGACGGATGTTCTACGAGCAGTACTTC.

In its sample, this clonotype was seen a few times. The CDR3 DNA reads as TGTGCCAGCAGCAAGGGTGACAAGCTGGTCGAGCAGTACTTC. Translating gives CASSKGDKLVEQYF. V is TRBV21-1 and J is TRBJ2-7. TRBV21-1 is a listed pseudogene. The CDR3 covers 14 residues.

The chain uses TRBV20-1 and TRBJ2-7; 8 nucleotides agree with TRBD2. With 5 bases clipped from V and 4 bases from J, the junction kept 10 bases outside the gene matches. CDR3 length: 14 residues. Germline lookup yields CDR1 DFQATT and CDR2 SNEGSKA (reference sequence). CDR3 coding DNA: TGCAGTGCTCAAAACGGGGGGGCCCTGTACGAGCAGTACTTC. It specifies CSAQNGGALYEQYF.

This clonotype was observed a handful of times. Here the CDR3 DNA reads TGCAGTGCCGGGGACAGGGCGGCCTACGAGCAGTACTTC. Its protein is CSAGDRAAYEQYF. The rearrangement joins TRBV20-1 to TRBJ2-7; 9 bases are a match to TRBD1. The V gene's germline CDR1 is DFQATT and CDR2 SNEGSKA (reference sequence). The CDR3 contains 13 residues. V dropped 6 bases and J dropped 2; count of bases not matched to a gene: 5.

Remarks on this clonotype: This may come from a read error, since a much larger clone is one base off. J is TRBJ1-1 and V is TRBV10-2; D gene unclear. This CDR3 is built from 14 residues. CDR1 is WSHSY, CDR2 SAAADI, per germline. CDR3 region: CASSESTGNTEASF. CDR3 DNA: TGCGCCAGCAGTGAGTCGACGGGGAACACTGAAGCTTCCTTT.

V usage is TRBV27 and J usage is TRBJ2-7; 8 bases fit TRBD1. The germline CDR1 and CDR2 sequences are MNHEY and SMNVEV (reference sequence). The CDR3 is 16 residues long. J gave up 4 bases and V 0 bases, and 8 bases lay outside the gene matches. The CDR3 DNA is TGTGCCAGCAGTTTATCGTCAGGGGGCCCATTTTACGAGCAGTACTTC. The encoded protein is CASSLSSGGPFYEQYF.

Ten or more counts support this clonotype. The chain employs TRBV5-4 and TRBJ2-2; D is tentatively TRBD1 or TRBD2 (5 bases each). Trimming removed 4 bases at V and 8 bases at J, with 21 bases between. The CDR3 totals 16 residues. The germline V gene has CDR1 SGHNT and CDR2 YYREEE (reference sequence). CDR3 protein: CASSGNAGTPTGELFF. CDR3 sequence (DNA): TGTGCCAGCAGCGGAAATGCCGGGACCCCGACAGGGGAGCTGTTTTTT.

The chain uses TRBV25-1 and TRBJ2-5, with D hard to call. The V gene lost 2 bases and the J gene lost 4 bases, with 14 bases spanning the gap. The germline V gene encodes CDR1 MGHDK and CDR2 SYGVNS. CDR3 size: 15 residues. The CDR3 protein is CASSEPRVIGETQYF. CDR3 DNA: TGTGCCAGCAGTGAACCTCGCGTGATTGGAGAGACCCAGTACTTC. Using reference TRBV25-1 and TRBJ2-5 for the parts outside the CDR3, the full variable domain is EADIYQTPRYLVIGTGKKITLECSQTMGHDKMYWYQQDPGMELHLIHYSYGVNSTEKGDLSSESTVSRIRTEHFPLTLESARPSHTSQYLCASSEPRVIGETQYFGPGTRLLVL.

This clonotype was observed at least ten times. The CDR3 region is CASSQEGPGGSYEQYF. As DNA, the CDR3 is TGCGCCAGCAGCCAAGAGGGACCCGGAGGGTCCTACGAGCAGTACTTC. The V gene is TRBV4-1, the J gene TRBJ2-7, with D perhaps matching TRBD2 (6 bases). V shed 0 bases and J shed 1 base, with 13 bases lying between them. The germline V gene encodes CDR1 MGHRA and CDR2 YSYEKL. The CDR3 runs 16 residues.

The V call is TRBV4-3, the J call TRBJ1-1; D ambiguous. The germline CDR1 and CDR2 sequences are LGHNA and YSLEER. This CDR3 comprises 13 residues. V lost 1 base and J lost 2, with 5 bases in between. In DNA, the CDR3 is TGCGCCAGCAGCCAAGGGCGAAACACTGAAGCTTTCTTT. It specifies CASSQGRNTEAFF.

There are many counts of this clonotype. The V call is TRBV18, the J call TRBJ2-7, with D hard to call. In germline, CDR1 is KGHSH, CDR2 LQKENI. V lost 2 bases to trimming and J lost 5 bases, with 7 bases between them. This CDR3 region has 12 residues. Written as DNA, the CDR3 is TGTGCCAGCTCACCAGGTGGCGACGAGCAGTACTTC. Its protein is CASSPGGDEQYF.